The clone carrying this TCR beta chain was counted a few times. Germline lookup yields CDR1 MNHEY and CDR2 SMNVEV (reference sequence). CDR3 length: 16 residues. Trimming took 6 bases from V and 1 from J, leaving 18 bases between them. TCRdb re-called the RACE reads with MiXCR, one entry per CDR3 protein. Altogether over 85,000 distinct CDR3 sequences are present, 9.5% to 15% being singletons, with the ten largest covering roughly 2%. These data are taken from a study of human T cells and chemical hapten exposure. The time point: patch test 1, 2 weeks after DPC sensitization. Stated treatment: therapeutic diphenylcyclopropenone sensitization with weekly scalp DPC.

The TCR sequence derives from a woman aged 40 to 55 with alopecia areata. Some clones in this sample may be carry-over from other donors' samples. The chain joins TRBV27 to TRBJ1-2; D is perhaps TRBD1 (5 bases). Material: whole blood, obtained in connection with sensitization to the hapten diphenylcyclopropenone (DPC). CDR3 region: CASSLTGRWNNYGYTF. The DNA of the CDR3 is TGTGCCAGCAGCCTGACGGGGCGATGGAATAACTATGGCTACACCTTC.